This is a list of T cell receptor beta chains from one sample in a study of OX40 agonist ivuxolimab in advanced cancers. The repertoire was sequenced with immunoSEQ multiplex PCR; TCRdb's copy has only in-frame clones and lacks some. This table has tens of thousands of clones, about 94% appearing once. Sequences were derived from CD4+ or CD8+ T cells sorted from blood, sampled in a trial of the OX40 agonist ivuxolimab. These receptors all stem from an adult with an advanced solid tumor such as melanoma, head and neck, liver or kidney cancer. Each CDR3 is given with its conserved first and last residue. The D gene is left open where the match is weak. Some rows mark clone size as missing; the rest say once, few, many or name a class of expanded clone.

j_call d_call v_call clone_size cdr3_nt cdr3_aa
TRBJ1-2 TRBD1 TRBV5-1 . TGCGCCAGCAGCAAGGGGGACAGGGGGCCGTGGTCCTATGGCTACACCTTC CASSKGDRGPWSYGYTF
TRBJ2-7 . TRBV4-1 . TGCGCCAGCAGCCAAGGCACCAGCCGGGGGTACGAGCAGTACTTC CASSQGTSRGYEQYF
TRBJ1-3 TRBD1 TRBV7-3 . TGTGCCAGCAGCCTTTACGCTGGGACAGCGAGCTCTGGAAACACCATATATTTT CASSLYAGTASSGNTIYF
TRBJ2-1 TRBD2 TRBV7-2 . TGTGCCAGCAGCCCATTAGAGACCCCCAGCGGGAGGGCCTACAATGAGCAGTTCTTC CASSPLETPSGRAYNEQFF
TRBJ2-5 TRBD2 TRBV28 . TGTGCCAGCAGTTTGTTGGCGGGAGGAGGAGAGACCCAGTACTTC CASSLLAGGGETQYF
TRBJ1-1 TRBD1 TRBV7-6 . TGTGCCAGCAGCTTGGGGACAGACATGAACACTGAAGCTTTCTTT CASSLGTDMNTEAFF
TRBJ2-3 . TRBV13 . TGTGCCAGCAGCATAATTCTGGTCGAGGAGGGTTACACAGATACGCAGTATTTT CASSIILVEEGYTDTQYF
TRBJ2-1 TRBD2 TRBV4-2 . TGTGCCAGCAGCCAAGGACTAGCGAGCTACAATGAGCAGTTCTTC CASSQGLASYNEQFF
TRBJ1-2 . TRBV6-5 . TGTGCCAGCAGTATGAGAGGGGCATCGGGCTACACCTTC CASSMRGASGYTF
TRBJ1-2 TRBD1 TRBV7-2 . TGTGCCAGCAGCCCTAAACCGGGACAGGGTCTTGTTGGCTACACCTTC CASSPKPGQGLVGYTF
TRBJ1-5 . TRBV15 . TGTGCCACCAGCATACCCGGGTCAAATCAGCCCCAGCATTTT CATSIPGSNQPQHF
TRBJ1-2 . TRBV29-1 . TGCAGCGTTGAATGGAGCAGGCATGGCTACACCTTC CSVEWSRHGYTF
TRBJ1-1 . TRBV5-4 once TGTGCCAGCAGCTACAGGCCCCTGAACACTGAAGCTTTCTTT CASSYRPLNTEAFF
TRBJ2-7 . TRBV7-6 . TGTGCCAGCAGCCCCGATCCGGGGGCCGAGCAGTACTTC CASSPDPGAEQYF
TRBJ2-3 . TRBV4-3 . TGCGCCAGCAGCCAAGTGGGACTCACTCCAGATACGCAGTATTTT CASSQVGLTPDTQYF
TRBJ2-3 TRBD2 TRBV9 . TGTGCCAGCAGCGCCGGGGGGGCTGGAGATACGCAGTATTTT CASSAGGAGDTQYF
TRBJ1-1 . TRBV25-1 . TGTGCCAGCAGTGAATATCAGGCAGGGGTTGCTTTCTTT CASSEYQAGVAFF
TRBJ2-7 TRBD1 TRBV5-4 . TGTGCCAGCAGCTTGGCGGGACAGGGTCTCTACGAGCAGTACTTC CASSLAGQGLYEQYF
TRBJ2-3 . TRBV27 . TGTGCCAGCAGTCACGAAAGACGGAGGCAGTATTTT CASSHERRRQYF
TRBJ2-2 . TRBV5-1 once TGCGCCAGCAGACCTGGGGCGACCCCTAGCATTGAGAACACCGGGGAGCTGTTTTTT CASRPGATPSIENTGELFF
TRBJ2-3 TRBD2 TRBV9 . TGTGCCAGCAGCGTAGCTAGCGGGACAGATACGCAGTATTTT CASSVASGTDTQYF
TRBJ1-2 . TRBV7-9 . TGTGCCAGCAGCTTTGCGCGGAACTATGGCTACACCTTC CASSFARNYGYTF
TRBJ2-7 . TRBV5-1 . TGCGCCAGCAGCCAACTACAAGGTGGATACGAGCAGTACTTC CASSQLQGGYEQYF
TRBJ2-7 TRBD2 TRBV27 . TGTGCCAGCAGTTCCAGGTTACTAGCGGGAGCCCCCTACGAGCAGTACTTC CASSSRLLAGAPYEQYF
TRBJ2-7 . TRBV6-5 once TGTGCCAGCAGGCCGAGCGACTACTACGAGCAGTACTTC CASRPSDYYEQYF
TRBJ2-7 TRBD1 TRBV7-9 . TGTGCCAGCAGCTCCCTTGCGGACAGGGGGTACGAGCAGTACTTC CASSSLADRGYEQYF
TRBJ2-1 . TRBV28 few TGTGCCAGCAGTCGGCCCTACAATGAGCAGTTCTTC CASSRPYNEQFF
TRBJ1-1 . TRBV6-5 . TGTGCCAGCAGTTGGGGTCTGCACACTGAAGCTTTCTTT CASSWGLHTEAFF
TRBJ2-7 . TRBV27 . TGTGCCAGCAGTTTACGGGGACTCAGCTCCTACGAGCAGTACTTC CASSLRGLSSYEQYF
TRBJ2-1 TRBD2 TRBV5-6 . TGTGCCAGCAGCTTGTCGGCGCGACTAGCGGACAATGAGCAGTTCTTC CASSLSARLADNEQFF
TRBJ2-7 . TRBV13 . TGTGCCAGCAGTTACTCGACAGGATACGAGCAGTACTTC CASSYSTGYEQYF
TRBJ1-1 . TRBV28 . TGTGCCAGCAGTTTCACCCGGGGTAACACTGAAGCTTTCTTT CASSFTRGNTEAFF
TRBJ1-1 . TRBV10-3 . TGTGCCATCAGTGAGTCGTCTGTCACCCTGAACACTGAAGCTTTCTTT CAISESSVTLNTEAFF
TRBJ2-7 . TRBV5-1 . TGCGCCAGCGCTTTCGGGTTGGGGGACTACGAGCAGTACTTC CASAFGLGDYEQYF
TRBJ2-7 . TRBV7-9 . TGTGCCAGCAGTGGGCTCCCTGGGTACTACGAGCAGTACTTC CASSGLPGYYEQYF
TRBJ2-1 . TRBV5-1 . TGCGCCAGCAGCTTGGACGATATAGAACTAGTTTCCGATGAGCAGTTCTTC CASSLDDIELVSDEQFF
TRBJ2-1 . TRBV27 . TGTGCCAGCAGTTTTTACAATGAGCAGTTCTTC CASSFYNEQFF
TRBJ2-1 TRBD2 TRBV10-3 . TGTGCCATCAGTGGGACTAGCGGGAGGTCGTCCTACAATGAGCAGTTCTTC CAISGTSGRSSYNEQFF
TRBJ2-7 . TRBV10-3 . TGTGCCAGCTCCCCCCGAGCCTACGAGCAGTACTTC CASSPRAYEQYF
TRBJ2-1 . TRBV7-6 . TGTGCCAGCAGCCTGAACGGGGAAAGCCGGGACATTAACAATGAGCAGTTCTTC CASSLNGESRDINNEQFF
TRBJ2-7 . TRBV9 . TGTGCCAGCAGCCCATATGGGGACCTCGCCTACGAGCAGTACTTC CASSPYGDLAYEQYF
TRBJ2-7 TRBD2 TRBV6-6 . TGTGCCAGCAGTAAAAAGCGGGGTGCCCCCTACGAGCAGTACTTC CASSKKRGAPYEQYF
TRBJ2-1 . TRBV19 . TGTGCCAGTAGTCGTAGCAGCTCCTACAATGAGCAGTTCTTC CASSRSSSYNEQFF
TRBJ2-7 . TRBV7-9 . TGTGCCAGCAGCACCGGGAACGACGAGCAGTACTTC CASSTGNDEQYF
TRBJ2-7 . TRBV5-6 . TGTGCCAGCAGCTCCGGGACCCCCTACGAGCAGTACTTC CASSSGTPYEQYF
TRBJ2-7 TRBD2 TRBV7-2 . TGTGCCAGCAGCTTAGTTTCTAGCGGGAGATCCTACGAGCAGTACTTC CASSLVSSGRSYEQYF
TRBJ2-5 TRBD1 TRBV5-1 . TGCGCCAGCAGCTCGGGACAGGGGGTTGAGACCCAGTACTTC CASSSGQGVETQYF
TRBJ1-1 TRBD1 TRBV28 . TGTGCCAGCAGGAGTGACAGGGCCACTGAAGCTTTCTTT CASRSDRATEAFF
TRBJ1-2 . TRBV5-1 . TGCGCCAGCAGCTTGGCCAGCCTCTATGGCTACACCTTC CASSLASLYGYTF
TRBJ1-1 TRBD1 TRBV29-1 once TGCAGCGTTGGACCGGCGACAGGGGGTAATGAAGCTTTCTTT CSVGPATGGNEAFF
TRBJ1-1 . TRBV27 . TGTGCCAGCAGTTTCCCGGACGGGACTGAAGCTTTCTTT CASSFPDGTEAFF